The present TCR beta chain was sequenced within a study of PD-1 blockade in classical Hodgkin lymphoma. Note on this clone: What it recognizes is unknown.

The study, taken as a whole, reports: In newly diagnosed patients, baseline TCR diversity was reportedly below that of healthy donors. Repertoire differences lack defined causes, possibly disease activity or prior therapy.

Autologous stem cell transplantation was followed by relapse in every patient, and brentuximab vedotin exposure varied. The V gene's germline CDR1 is LNHDA and CDR2 SQIVND (reference sequence). The V end was cut by 6 bases, the J end by 1 base, with 9 bases between. The CDR3 has 14 residues. Only in-frame clones appear in the TCRdb table, and some are missing; sequencing was by immunoSEQ multiplex PCR. The sample carries fewer than 45,000 clones, about 86% recorded once. The sample was peripheral blood mononuclear cells (PBMCs), taken before the second cycle of nivolumab. This TCR derives from a human donor with classical Hodgkin lymphoma. This chain joins TRBV19 and TRBJ2-2; perhaps D is TRBD1 or TRBD2 (5 bases each). DNA for the CDR3: TGTGCCAGTAGCACGGGACGGAACACCGGGGAGCTGTTTTTT. Encoded protein: CASSTGRNTGELFF.